Described below is a single T cell receptor beta chain sequence and its context. The source of the sample is a study of siplizumab effects on memory and regulatory T cells. The assay was immunoSEQ multiplex PCR, and TCRdb's table has in-frame clones only and misses some. The sample includes 65,000 to 85,000 clones, 93% seen only once; the top ten take about 4.5%. V dropped 3 bases and J dropped 5 bases, with 19 bases sitting between them. The CDR3 totals 17 residues. CDR1 is SGHTA, CDR2 FQGTGA, per germline. The sequence was obtained from a human donor in good health. The V and J genes are TRBV7-3 and TRBJ2-2, with D perhaps matching TRBD1 or TRBD2 (6 bases each). What was sequenced was CD8+ T cells sorted from blood. CDR3 nucleotide sequence: TGTGCCAGCAGCTTTGGGGGGCCTCCAGCCATAACCGGGGAGCTGTTTTTT. This sequence encodes CASSFGGPPAITGELFF.